This record concerns one TCR beta chain sequence. The data were taken from a study of blood T cell repertoires in COVID-19. Study-level background: Researchers got acute and convalescent COVID-19 samples from the United States, Italy and Spain. The analysed material was cDNA or gDNA that came from T cells, B-cell-depleted T cells, or PBMCs.

As handled by the study authors: Amplification from reference gene primers served as the basis for estimated nucleated cell counts. Clones were sequenced by immunoSEQ multiplex PCR, and TCRdb holds only the in-frame ones, with some missing. V and J calls and clone size are as listed in that table; D and trimming were resolved from the DNA. The data hold under 250,000 clones, with more than 70% observed a single time. CDR1 and CDR2 (germline): SGHTA, FQGNSA. CDR3 length: 16 amino acids. Unmatched junction bases numbered 9, after V lost 6 bases and J lost 0 bases. The chain is built from TRBV7-2 and TRBJ2-3, with 7 nucleotides matching TRBD1. The sequencing input was peripheral blood. This clonotype originated in a woman in her forties or fifties with acute or convalescent COVID-19. In nucleotides, the CDR3 is TGTGCCAGCAGAGACAGGGTGGGGCCTAGCACAGATACGCAGTATTTT. This gives the protein CASRDRVGPSTDTQYF.